This TCR beta chain originates from a study of OX40 agonist ivuxolimab in advanced cancers. In the study overall: Ivuxolimab was a fully human IgG2 agonistic monoclonal antibody targeting the costimulatory receptor OX40 (CD134). Partial responses occurred in three dose-escalation patients, of whom one had hepatocellular carcinoma and two had cutaneous melanoma. Peripheral TCRbeta sequencing was intended to test whether TCR sequence diversity was altered and clonal T-cell expansion was caused by ivuxolimab. Intravenous ivuxolimab was administered to patients every 2 weeks at six dose levels: 0.01, 0.1, 0.3, 1.5, 3 and 10 mg/kg. The paper reports the monotherapy dose-escalation portion (N of about 54 patients) of the phase I ivuxolimab trial. Of the approximately 53 patients in dose escalation, about 19 had hepatocellular carcinoma, some 15 had melanoma, 9 had renal cell carcinoma and 9 had head and neck cancer. Patients were allowed to have had prior anti-PD-1, anti-PD-L1 or anti-CTLA-4 therapy, and around 40% of the dose-escalation patients had previously received checkpoint inhibitors. A male proportion of roughly 80% and a mean age of around 60 years, ranging from roughly 23 to 79, were recorded for the dose-escalation cohort. Here is what the overall study found, with its caveats: Which antigens the clonally expanded peripheral T cells were specific for was not determined. At doses of 0.1 to 3.0 mg/kg, clonal expansion of both CD4+ and CD8+ T cells in blood was seen between baseline and week 6. After ivuxolimab, expanded clones were on average more numerous among CD8+ T cells than among CD4+ T cells. Low levels of normalized T-cell clonal expansion were also seen in some nonresponding patients. In the 0.1-3.0 mg/kg groups, partial responders were among the patients with the lowest normalized peripheral clonal expansion, particularly in CD8+ T cells.

Patients with a history of autoimmune disease or receiving systemic immunosuppression were excluded from the trial. Peripheral blood for TCR sequencing was collected from all dose cohorts at baseline, on cycle 4 day 1, and on cycle 7 day 1. Samples were obtained from an open-label, multicenter, first-in-human phase I dose-escalation trial of ivuxolimab. The trial enrolled adults with locally advanced or metastatic head and neck squamous cell, hepatocellular, melanoma or renal cell carcinoma. CD4+ and CD8+ T cells were sorted separately from peripheral blood before TCR sequencing. Of note for this clone: Its antigen remains undetermined. No clone much larger than this one lies a single base away; base qualities are absent.

For sequencing of the TCRbeta CDR3 region, genomic DNA was extracted from the sorted cells. TCRbeta CDR3 regions were sequenced using the immunoSEQ Assay. TCRdb carries this immuneACCESS record with in-frame sequences only. Its versions omit some clonotypes, under half of them owing to an unresolved V gene in the studies checked, with the rest unexplained. The sample table lists more than 40,000 clones, approximately 77% of them with a count of one. The top ten constitute 2.6% of the sample. The germline V gene yields MGHRA for CDR1 and YSYEKL for CDR2. The CDR3 covers 16 residues, taking in both the cysteine and the phenylalanine. Only the CDR3 DNA is retained, 48 bases long and in frame from the first base. Relative to germline, V is missing 1 base and J is missing 3 bases, with 5 bases of the junction outside any gene match.

The TCR originated in an adult with an advanced solid tumor such as melanoma, head and neck, liver or kidney cancer. This material consisted of CD4+ or CD8+ T cells sorted from blood, taken in a trial of the OX40 agonist ivuxolimab. The rearrangement joined TRBV4-1 to TRBJ2-7, with TRBD2 identical over 11 junction bases. Read as DNA, the sequence is TGCGCCAGCAGCCAAGCTACTAGCGGGAGATTCTACGAGCAGTACTTC. Its coded protein is CASSQATSGRFYEQYF.